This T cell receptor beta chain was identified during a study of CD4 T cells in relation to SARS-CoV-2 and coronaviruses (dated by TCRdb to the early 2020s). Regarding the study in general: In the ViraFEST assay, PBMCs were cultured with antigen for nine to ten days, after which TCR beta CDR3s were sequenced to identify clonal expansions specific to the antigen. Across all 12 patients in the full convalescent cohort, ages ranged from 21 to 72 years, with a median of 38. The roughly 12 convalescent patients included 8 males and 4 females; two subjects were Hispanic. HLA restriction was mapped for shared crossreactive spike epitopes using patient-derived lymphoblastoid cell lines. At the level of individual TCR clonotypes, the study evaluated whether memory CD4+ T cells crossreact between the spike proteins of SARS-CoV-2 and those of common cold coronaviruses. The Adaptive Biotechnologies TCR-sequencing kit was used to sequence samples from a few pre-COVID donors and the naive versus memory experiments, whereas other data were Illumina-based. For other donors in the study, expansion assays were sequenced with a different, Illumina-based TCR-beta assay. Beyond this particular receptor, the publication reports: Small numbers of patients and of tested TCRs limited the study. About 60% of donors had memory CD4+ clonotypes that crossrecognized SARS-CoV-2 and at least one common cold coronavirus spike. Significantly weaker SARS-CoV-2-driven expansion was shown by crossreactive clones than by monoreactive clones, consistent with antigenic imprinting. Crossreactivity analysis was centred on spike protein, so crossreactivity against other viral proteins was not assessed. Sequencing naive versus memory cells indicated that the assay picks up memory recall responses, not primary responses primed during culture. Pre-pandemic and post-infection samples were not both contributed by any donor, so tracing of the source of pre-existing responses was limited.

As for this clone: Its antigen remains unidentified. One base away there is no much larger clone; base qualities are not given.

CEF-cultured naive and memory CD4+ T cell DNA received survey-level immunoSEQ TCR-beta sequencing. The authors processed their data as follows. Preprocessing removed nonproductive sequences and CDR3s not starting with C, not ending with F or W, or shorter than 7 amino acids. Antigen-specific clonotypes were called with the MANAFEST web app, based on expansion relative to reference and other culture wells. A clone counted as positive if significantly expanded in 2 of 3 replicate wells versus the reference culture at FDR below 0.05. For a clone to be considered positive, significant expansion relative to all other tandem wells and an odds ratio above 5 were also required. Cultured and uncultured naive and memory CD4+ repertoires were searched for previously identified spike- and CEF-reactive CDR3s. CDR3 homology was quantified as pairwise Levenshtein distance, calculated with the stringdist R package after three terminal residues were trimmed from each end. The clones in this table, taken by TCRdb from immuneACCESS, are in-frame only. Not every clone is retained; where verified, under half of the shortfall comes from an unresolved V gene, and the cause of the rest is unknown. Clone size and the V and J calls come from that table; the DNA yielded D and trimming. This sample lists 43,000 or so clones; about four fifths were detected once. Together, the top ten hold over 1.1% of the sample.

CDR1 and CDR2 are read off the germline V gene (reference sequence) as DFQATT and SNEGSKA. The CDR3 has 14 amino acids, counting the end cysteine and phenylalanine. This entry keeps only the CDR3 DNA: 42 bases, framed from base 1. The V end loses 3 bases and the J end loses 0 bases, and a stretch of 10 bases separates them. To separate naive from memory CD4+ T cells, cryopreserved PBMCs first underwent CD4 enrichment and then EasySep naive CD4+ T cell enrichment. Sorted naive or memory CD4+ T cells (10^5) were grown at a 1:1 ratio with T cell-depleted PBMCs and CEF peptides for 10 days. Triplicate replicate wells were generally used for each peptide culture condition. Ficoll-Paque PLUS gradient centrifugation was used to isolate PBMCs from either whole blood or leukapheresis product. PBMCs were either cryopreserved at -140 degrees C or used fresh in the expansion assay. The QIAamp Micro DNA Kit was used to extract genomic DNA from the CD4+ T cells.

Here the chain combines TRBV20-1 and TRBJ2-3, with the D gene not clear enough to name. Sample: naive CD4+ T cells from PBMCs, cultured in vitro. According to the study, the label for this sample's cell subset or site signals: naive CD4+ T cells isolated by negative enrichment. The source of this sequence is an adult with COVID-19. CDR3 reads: CSASPATSTDTQYF. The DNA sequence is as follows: TGCAGTGCTAGTCCAGCGACTAGCACAGATACGCAGTATTTT.